The rows below give T cell receptor beta chains drawn from one sample of a study of shared clonotypes between healthy human individuals. Sequencing was performed with immunoSEQ multiplex PCR; in TCRdb, only in-frame clones are kept and a portion is missing. The sample lists some 2,000,000 clones, less than 95% occurring once. The sequencing sample was made of naive CD8+ T cells sorted from blood. These receptors all come from a man aged 18 to 30 in good health. Both conserved end residues are part of each CDR3. The order of the fields is D gene, clone size, V gene, J gene, CDR3 protein, CDR3 DNA. A D gene is named only where the DNA matches it firmly. Size values are once, few and many counts, or a class for expanded clones, and some rows have none.

d_call: -
clone_size: -
v_call: TRBV11-3
j_call: TRBJ2-7
cdr3_aa: CASSSGTSYEQYF
cdr3_nt: TGTGCCAGCAGCTCAGGGACCAGCTACGAGCAGTACTTC

d_call: TRBD2
clone_size: -
v_call: TRBV5-6
j_call: TRBJ2-1
cdr3_aa: CASSLVAGGRNEQFF
cdr3_nt: TGTGCCAGCAGCTTGGTAGCGGGGGGCAGGAATGAGCAGTTCTTC

d_call: TRBD2
clone_size: -
v_call: TRBV19
j_call: TRBJ2-1
cdr3_aa: CASSRLAGLNEQFF
cdr3_nt: TGTGCCAGTAGTCGCCTAGCGGGATTAAATGAGCAGTTCTTC

d_call: -
clone_size: -
v_call: TRBV7-9
j_call: TRBJ1-4
cdr3_aa: CASSLTGIVELFF
cdr3_nt: TGTGCCAGCAGCCTCACAGGGATCGTGGAACTGTTTTTT

d_call: TRBD2
clone_size: -
v_call: TRBV27
j_call: TRBJ2-7
cdr3_aa: CASSPVPIAGGSYEQYF
cdr3_nt: TGTGCCAGCAGTCCTGTCCCGATAGCGGGAGGTTCCTACGAGCAGTACTTC

d_call: -
clone_size: -
v_call: TRBV6-1
j_call: TRBJ1-2
cdr3_aa: CASSEGDLWGYTF
cdr3_nt: TGTGCCAGCAGTGAAGGAGATTTATGGGGCTACACCTTC

d_call: -
clone_size: -
v_call: TRBV9
j_call: TRBJ2-1
cdr3_aa: CASSTWAPGAYNEQFF
cdr3_nt: TGTGCCAGCAGCACCTGGGCCCCTGGGGCCTACAATGAGCAGTTCTTC

d_call: TRBD1
clone_size: -
v_call: TRBV19
j_call: TRBJ2-7
cdr3_aa: CASSAGQGVSEQYF
cdr3_nt: TGTGCCAGTAGTGCCGGACAGGGGGTAAGCGAGCAGTACTTC

d_call: -
clone_size: -
v_call: TRBV27
j_call: TRBJ2-7
cdr3_aa: CASSFVRGASYEQYF
cdr3_nt: TGTGCCAGCAGTTTTGTGCGCGGGGCCTCCTACGAGCAGTACTTC

d_call: -
clone_size: -
v_call: TRBV27
j_call: TRBJ1-5
cdr3_aa: CASRPLDGFNQPQHF
cdr3_nt: TGTGCCAGCAGGCCACTAGACGGATTCAATCAGCCCCAGCATTTT

d_call: TRBD2
clone_size: once
v_call: TRBV5-6
j_call: TRBJ2-1
cdr3_aa: CASSSGTSGRVYNEQFF
cdr3_nt: TGTGCCAGCAGTAGCGGGACTAGCGGGAGAGTCTACAATGAGCAGTTCTTC